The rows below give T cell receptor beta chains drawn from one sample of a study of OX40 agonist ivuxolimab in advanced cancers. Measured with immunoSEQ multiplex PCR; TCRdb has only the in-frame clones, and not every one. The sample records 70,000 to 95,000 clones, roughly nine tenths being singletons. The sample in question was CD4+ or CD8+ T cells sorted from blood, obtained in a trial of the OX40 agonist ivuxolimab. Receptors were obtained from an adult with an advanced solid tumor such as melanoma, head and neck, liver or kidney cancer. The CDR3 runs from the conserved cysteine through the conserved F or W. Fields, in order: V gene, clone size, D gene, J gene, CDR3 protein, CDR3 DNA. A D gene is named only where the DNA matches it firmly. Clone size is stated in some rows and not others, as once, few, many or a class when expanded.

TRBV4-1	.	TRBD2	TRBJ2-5	CASSQIRGAGGQETQYF	TGCGCCAGCAGCCAAATTCGTGGGGCGGGAGGGCAAGAGACCCAGTACTTC
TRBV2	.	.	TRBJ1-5	CASSDRSNSNQPQHF	TGTGCCAGCAGTGACAGGAGCAATAGCAATCAGCCCCAGCATTTT
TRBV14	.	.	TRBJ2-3	CASSQEGLSTDTQYF	TGTGCCAGCAGCCAAGAGGGTCTGTCCACAGATACGCAGTATTTT
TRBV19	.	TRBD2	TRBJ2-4	CASSTGTSGNIAKNIQYF	TGTGCCAGTAGTACCGGGACTAGCGGTAACATAGCCAAAAACATTCAGTACTTC
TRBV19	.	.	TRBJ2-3	CASSTPLRDTQYF	TGTGCCAGTAGTACCCCACTCCGGGATACGCAGTATTTT
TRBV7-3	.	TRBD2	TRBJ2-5	CASSLSIAGAQETQYF	TGTGCCAGCAGCTTAAGTATAGCGGGGGCCCAAGAGACCCAGTACTTC
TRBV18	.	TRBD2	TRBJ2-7	CASSPSLAGGGYEQYF	TGTGCCAGCTCACCAAGCCTAGCGGGAGGTGGCTACGAGCAGTACTTC
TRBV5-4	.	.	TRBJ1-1	CASSNPNTEAFF	TGTGCCAGCAGCAATCCCAACACTGAAGCTTTCTTT
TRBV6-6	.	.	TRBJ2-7	CASSYDRDFSENF	TGTGCCAGCAGTTACGACAGGGACTTCAGTGAGAACTTC
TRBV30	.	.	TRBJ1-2	CAWSASTGNYGYTF	TGTGCCTGGAGCGCTAGTACAGGGAACTATGGCTACACCTTC
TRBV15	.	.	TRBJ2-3	CATSREGGNVDTQYF	TGTGCCACCAGCAGAGAAGGCGGGAACGTAGATACGCAGTATTTT
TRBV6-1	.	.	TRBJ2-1	CASSEAWGGNEQFF	TGTGCCAGCAGTGAAGCTTGGGGAGGCAATGAGCAGTTCTTC
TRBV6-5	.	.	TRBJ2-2	CATTQGWNTGELFF	TGTGCTACTACGCAGGGGTGGAACACCGGGGAGCTGTTTTTT
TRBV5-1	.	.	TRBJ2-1	CASSQNNEQFF	TGCGCCAGCAGCCAAAATAATGAGCAGTTCTTC
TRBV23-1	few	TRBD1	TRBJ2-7	CASSQTPFRTGGYEQYF	TGCGCCAGCAGTCAAACCCCATTCCGGACAGGGGGATACGAGCAGTACTTC
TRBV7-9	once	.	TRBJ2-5	CASSLGGPGTEYQETQYF	TGTGCCAGCAGCTTAGGCGGCCCTGGGACTGAGTACCAAGAGACCCAGTACTTC
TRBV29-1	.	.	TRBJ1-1	CSVGNGGDTEAFF	TGCAGCGTTGGAAACGGGGGGGACACTGAAGCTTTCTTT
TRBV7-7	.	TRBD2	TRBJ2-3	CASSVSGGALNTQYF	TGTGCTAGCAGCGTTAGCGGGGGGGCATTGAATACGCAGTATTTT